A selection of T cell receptor beta chains follows, all from one sample in a study of T-cell memory formation after mild COVID-19. TCRdb analysed the 5' RACE reads with MiXCR anew, one entry per CDR3 protein. The data hold a few hundred thousand distinct CDR3 sequences, with 27% observed a single time. Sequenced: PBMCs or a T cell subset sorted from them (not recorded which). Receptors were obtained from an adult woman who had mild COVID-19 (a few samples of this study predate the infection). Cell type and time point are not known. Both conserved end residues are part of each CDR3. A D gene is named only where the DNA matches it firmly. The size field is filled for only some rows; it gives once, few, many or a size class.

j_call: TRBJ2-3; d_call: TRBD2; clone_size: once; v_call: TRBV24-1; cdr3_aa: CATSRGSGSPDTQYF; cdr3_nt: TGTGCCACCAGTCGCGGTAGCGGGAGTCCCGATACGCAGTATTTT
j_call: TRBJ2-7; d_call: NA; clone_size: NA; v_call: TRBV11-1; cdr3_aa: CASSRTTSSYEQYF; cdr3_nt: TGTGCCAGCAGCAGGACTACTAGCTCCTACGAGCAGTACTTC
j_call: TRBJ1-2; d_call: TRBD1; clone_size: NA; v_call: TRBV7-3; cdr3_aa: CASSSQGADRGYTF; cdr3_nt: TGTGCCAGCAGCTCGCAGGGGGCCGATCGTGGCTACACCTTC
j_call: TRBJ2-7; d_call: NA; clone_size: few; v_call: TRBV27; cdr3_aa: CASSSGTHYEQYF; cdr3_nt: TGTGCCAGCAGTTCCGGGACCCACTACGAGCAGTACTTC
j_call: TRBJ2-5; d_call: NA; clone_size: NA; v_call: TRBV20-1; cdr3_aa: CSANREVQETQYF; cdr3_nt: TGCAGTGCTAATAGGGAGGTCCAAGAGACCCAGTACTTC
j_call: TRBJ1-2; d_call: TRBD1; clone_size: NA; v_call: TRBV6-5; cdr3_aa: CASNPTGQGIRLDGYTF; cdr3_nt: TGTGCCAGCAATCCGACTGGACAGGGAATAAGGCTGGATGGCTACACCTTC
j_call: TRBJ2-3; d_call: TRBD2; clone_size: NA; v_call: TRBV29-1; cdr3_aa: CSVSLAGGPWDTQYF; cdr3_nt: TGCAGCGTTAGTTTGGCGGGAGGGCCATGGGATACGCAGTATTTT
j_call: TRBJ2-5; d_call: NA; clone_size: few; v_call: TRBV9; cdr3_aa: CASSVGRNQETQYF; cdr3_nt: TGTGCCAGCAGCGTAGGCAGAAACCAAGAGACCCAGTACTTC
j_call: TRBJ2-1; d_call: TRBD2; clone_size: NA; v_call: TRBV7-2; cdr3_aa: CASSLSTSGGYNEQFF; cdr3_nt: TGTGCCAGCAGCTTATCGACTAGCGGGGGTTACAATGAGCAGTTCTTC
j_call: TRBJ2-1; d_call: NA; clone_size: many; v_call: TRBV24-1; cdr3_aa: CATSDIGSYNEQFF; cdr3_nt: TGTGCCACCAGTGATATAGGCAGCTACAATGAGCAGTTCTTC
j_call: TRBJ1-1; d_call: TRBD1; clone_size: NA; v_call: TRBV6-5; cdr3_aa: CASRTAGGFEAFF; cdr3_nt: TGTGCCAGCAGAACCGCAGGGGGCTTCGAAGCTTTCTTT
j_call: TRBJ2-7; d_call: TRBD1; clone_size: once; v_call: TRBV6-4; cdr3_aa: CASGRRWDRGLSYEQYF; cdr3_nt: TGTGCCAGTGGTCGAAGATGGGACAGGGGACTCTCCTACGAGCAGTACTTC
j_call: TRBJ2-7; d_call: NA; clone_size: NA; v_call: TRBV5-1; cdr3_aa: CASTGPATEQYF; cdr3_nt: TGCGCCAGTACCGGGCCCGCCACCGAGCAGTACTTC
j_call: TRBJ2-7; d_call: NA; clone_size: NA; v_call: TRBV4-2; cdr3_aa: CASSQAGVGEQYF; cdr3_nt: TGTGCCAGCAGCCAAGCGGGTGTTGGCGAGCAGTACTTC
j_call: TRBJ2-2; d_call: TRBD2; clone_size: few; v_call: TRBV5-1; cdr3_aa: CASRRLAENTGELFF; cdr3_nt: TGCGCCAGCAGGAGGCTAGCGGAAAACACCGGGGAGCTGTTTTTT
j_call: TRBJ2-6; d_call: NA; clone_size: NA; v_call: TRBV29-1; cdr3_aa: CSVDNRYGANVLTF; cdr3_nt: TGCAGCGTTGACAACAGGTACGGGGCCAACGTCCTGACTTTC
j_call: TRBJ2-6; d_call: NA; clone_size: once; v_call: TRBV4-3; cdr3_aa: CASSQDEEQGGANVLTF; cdr3_nt: TGCGCCAGCAGCCAAGATGAGGAGCAGGGTGGGGCCAACGTCCTGACTTTC
j_call: TRBJ1-1; d_call: NA; clone_size: NA; v_call: TRBV4-2; cdr3_aa: CASSPPGALNTEAFF; cdr3_nt: TGTGCCAGCAGCCCCCCCGGTGCCCTGAACACTGAAGCTTTCTTT
j_call: TRBJ1-1; d_call: TRBD1; clone_size: NA; v_call: TRBV20-1; cdr3_aa: CSARTGQVKGPEAFF; cdr3_nt: TGCAGTGCTAGGACGGGACAGGTTAAGGGGCCAGAAGCTTTCTTT
j_call: TRBJ2-1; d_call: NA; clone_size: few; v_call: TRBV9; cdr3_aa: CASSSSPGQFNEQFF; cdr3_nt: TGTGCCAGCAGCTCCTCCCCAGGGCAATTTAATGAGCAGTTCTTC
j_call: TRBJ2-3; d_call: NA; clone_size: few; v_call: TRBV20-1; cdr3_aa: CSATGPLGQTITDTQYF; cdr3_nt: TGCAGTGCTACAGGCCCCCTCGGACAGACTATCACAGATACGCAGTATTTT
j_call: TRBJ2-2; d_call: NA; clone_size: few; v_call: TRBV20-1; cdr3_aa: CSARGGQRNTGELFF; cdr3_nt: TGCAGTGCTAGAGGGGGCCAGCGGAACACCGGGGAGCTGTTTTTT
j_call: TRBJ1-1; d_call: NA; clone_size: NA; v_call: TRBV27; cdr3_aa: CASREGPNTEAFF; cdr3_nt: TGTGCCAGCAGAGAGGGCCCCAACACTGAAGCTTTCTTT
j_call: TRBJ1-1; d_call: NA; clone_size: NA; v_call: TRBV30; cdr3_aa: CAWVKGRPEAFF; cdr3_nt: TGTGCCTGGGTGAAGGGGAGGCCTGAAGCTTTCTTT
j_call: TRBJ2-7; d_call: TRBD2; clone_size: few; v_call: TRBV7-9; cdr3_aa: CASSLAQIIRTGGSYEQYF; cdr3_nt: TGTGCCAGCAGCTTAGCGCAAATCATCCGGACGGGGGGTTCCTACGAGCAGTACTTC
j_call: TRBJ2-2; d_call: NA; clone_size: NA; v_call: TRBV5-1; cdr3_aa: CASRRDRASNGELFF; cdr3_nt: TGCGCCAGCAGAAGAGACCGGGCCAGTAACGGGGAGCTGTTTTTT
j_call: TRBJ2-3; d_call: TRBD2; clone_size: few; v_call: TRBV19; cdr3_aa: CASSAGLAGTQYF; cdr3_nt: TGTGCCAGTAGTGCGGGACTAGCGGGGACGCAGTATTTT
j_call: TRBJ1-2; d_call: NA; clone_size: few; v_call: TRBV10-1; cdr3_aa: CASSVGEASNYGYTF; cdr3_nt: TGCGCCAGCAGTGTAGGGGAAGCCTCTAACTATGGCTACACCTTC
j_call: TRBJ1-1; d_call: NA; clone_size: NA; v_call: TRBV13; cdr3_aa: CASSPLGGRNTEAFF; cdr3_nt: TGTGCCAGCAGCCCCCTCGGGGGGAGGAACACTGAAGCTTTCTTT
j_call: TRBJ1-2; d_call: NA; clone_size: once; v_call: TRBV6-5; cdr3_aa: CASSQQGSRGYTF; cdr3_nt: TGTGCCAGCAGTCAACAGGGTAGCAGAGGCTACACCTTC
j_call: TRBJ1-6; d_call: TRBD1; clone_size: NA; v_call: TRBV18; cdr3_aa: CASSLDRAIQSPLHF; cdr3_nt: TGTGCCAGCTCACTTGACAGGGCTATTCAGTCACCCCTCCACTTT
j_call: TRBJ2-2; d_call: NA; clone_size: NA; v_call: TRBV6-4; cdr3_aa: CASSDSPGTGELFF; cdr3_nt: TGTGCCAGCAGTGACTCGCCGGGGACCGGGGAGCTGTTTTTT
j_call: TRBJ1-2; d_call: TRBD1; clone_size: NA; v_call: TRBV7-2; cdr3_aa: CASTVASGQLHYGYTF; cdr3_nt: TGTGCCAGCACCGTAGCCTCGGGACAGCTTCACTATGGCTACACCTTC
j_call: TRBJ1-1; d_call: NA; clone_size: NA; v_call: TRBV10-2; cdr3_aa: CASSESRRGRTEAFF; cdr3_nt: TGCGCCAGCAGTGAGTCTAGACGCGGACGGACTGAAGCTTTCTTT
j_call: TRBJ2-1; d_call: NA; clone_size: NA; v_call: TRBV11-1; cdr3_aa: CASSLGGRGGRPYNEQFF; cdr3_nt: TGTGCCAGCAGCTTAGGAGGACGAGGAGGGCGGCCCTACAATGAGCAGTTCTTC
j_call: TRBJ2-5; d_call: NA; clone_size: NA; v_call: TRBV6-5; cdr3_aa: CASSNTQETQYF; cdr3_nt: TGTGCCAGCAGCAACACACAAGAGACCCAGTACTTC
j_call: TRBJ1-5; d_call: NA; clone_size: NA; v_call: TRBV20-1; cdr3_aa: CSARDQSNQPQHF; cdr3_nt: TGCAGTGCTAGAGACCAGAGCAATCAGCCCCAGCATTTT
j_call: TRBJ1-5; d_call: NA; clone_size: NA; v_call: TRBV19; cdr3_aa: CASSIDPNQPQHF; cdr3_nt: TGTGCCAGTAGTATAGACCCCAATCAGCCCCAGCATTTT
j_call: TRBJ2-1; d_call: TRBD2; clone_size: few; v_call: TRBV7-8; cdr3_aa: CASSPRPAGDYNEQFF; cdr3_nt: TGTGCCAGCAGCCCGCGGCCAGCGGGGGACTACAATGAGCAGTTCTTC
j_call: TRBJ2-1; d_call: TRBD2; clone_size: NA; v_call: TRBV19; cdr3_aa: CASSITAGSSYNEQFF; cdr3_nt: TGTGCCAGTAGTATAACAGCGGGGAGCTCCTACAATGAGCAGTTCTTC
j_call: TRBJ1-2; d_call: NA; clone_size: NA; v_call: TRBV6-5; cdr3_aa: CASSSQGNHGYTF; cdr3_nt: TGTGCCAGCAGTTCACAGGGTAATCATGGCTACACCTTC